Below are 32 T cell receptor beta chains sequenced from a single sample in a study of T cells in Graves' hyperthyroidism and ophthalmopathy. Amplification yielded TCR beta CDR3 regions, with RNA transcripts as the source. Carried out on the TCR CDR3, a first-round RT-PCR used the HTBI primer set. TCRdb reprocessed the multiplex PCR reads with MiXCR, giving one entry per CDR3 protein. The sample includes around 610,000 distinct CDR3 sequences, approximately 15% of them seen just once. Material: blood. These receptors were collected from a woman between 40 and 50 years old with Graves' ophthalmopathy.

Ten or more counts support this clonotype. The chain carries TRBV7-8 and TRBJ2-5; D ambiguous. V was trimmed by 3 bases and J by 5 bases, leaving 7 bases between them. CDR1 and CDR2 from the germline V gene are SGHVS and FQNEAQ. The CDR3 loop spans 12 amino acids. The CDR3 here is CASSFPRETQYF. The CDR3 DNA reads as TGTGCCAGCAGCTTCCCCAGGGAGACCCAGTACTTC.

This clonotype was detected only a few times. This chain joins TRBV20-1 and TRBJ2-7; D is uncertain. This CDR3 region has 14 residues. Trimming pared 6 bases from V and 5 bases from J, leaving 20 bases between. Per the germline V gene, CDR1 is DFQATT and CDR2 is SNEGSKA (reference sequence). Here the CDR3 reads CSARRHEMGHEQYF. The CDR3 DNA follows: TGCAGTGCCCGCCGCCACGAAATGGGCCACGAGCAGTACTTC.

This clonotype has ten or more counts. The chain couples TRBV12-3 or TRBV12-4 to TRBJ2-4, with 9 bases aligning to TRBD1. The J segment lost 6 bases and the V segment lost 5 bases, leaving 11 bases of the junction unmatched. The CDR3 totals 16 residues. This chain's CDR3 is CASSPWTGVGVNIQYF. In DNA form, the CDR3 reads TGTGCCAGCAGTCCTTGGACAGGGGTGGGAGTAAACATTCAGTACTTC.

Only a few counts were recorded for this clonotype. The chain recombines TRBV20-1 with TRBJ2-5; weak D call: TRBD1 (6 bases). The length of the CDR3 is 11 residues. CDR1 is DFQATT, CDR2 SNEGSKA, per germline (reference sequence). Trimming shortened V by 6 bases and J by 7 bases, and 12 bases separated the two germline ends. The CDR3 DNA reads TGCAGTGCCCCCCCCAGGGGGACCCAGTACTTC. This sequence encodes CSAPPRGTQYF.

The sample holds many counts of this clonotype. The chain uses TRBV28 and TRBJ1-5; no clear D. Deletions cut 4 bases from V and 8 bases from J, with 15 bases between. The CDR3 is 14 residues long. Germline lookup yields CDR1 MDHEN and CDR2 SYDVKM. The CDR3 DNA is TGTGCCAGCAGTTATGCGACATTCAAAGAGCCCCAGCATTTT. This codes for CASSYATFKEPQHF.

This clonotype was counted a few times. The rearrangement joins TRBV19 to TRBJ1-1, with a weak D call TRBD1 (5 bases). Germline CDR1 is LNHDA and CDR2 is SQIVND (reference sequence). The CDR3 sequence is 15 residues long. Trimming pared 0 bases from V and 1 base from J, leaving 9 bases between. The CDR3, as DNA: TGTGCCAGTAGTATAGAAGGGACCCGGAACACTGAAGCTTTCTTT. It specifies CASSIEGTRNTEAFF.

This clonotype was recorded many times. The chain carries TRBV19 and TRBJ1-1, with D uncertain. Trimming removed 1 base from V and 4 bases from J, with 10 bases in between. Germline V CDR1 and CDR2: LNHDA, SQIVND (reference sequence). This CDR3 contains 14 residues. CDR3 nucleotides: TGTGCCAGTAGTATAGGGACGGTCTTCACTGAAGCTTTCTTT. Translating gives CASSIGTVFTEAFF.

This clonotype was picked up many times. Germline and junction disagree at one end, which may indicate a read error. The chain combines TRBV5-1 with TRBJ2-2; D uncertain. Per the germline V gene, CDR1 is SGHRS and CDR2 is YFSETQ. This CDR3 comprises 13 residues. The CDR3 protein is CASSTTNTGELFF. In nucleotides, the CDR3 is TGTGCCAGCAGCACGACGAACACCGGGGAGCTGTTTTTT.

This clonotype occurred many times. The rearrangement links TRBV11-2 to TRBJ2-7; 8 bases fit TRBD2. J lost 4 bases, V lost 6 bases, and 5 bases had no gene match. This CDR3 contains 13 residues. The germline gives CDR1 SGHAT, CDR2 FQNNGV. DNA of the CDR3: TGTGCCAGCAGTCTAAGCGGGAGTTACGAGCAGTACTTC. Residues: CASSLSGSYEQYF.

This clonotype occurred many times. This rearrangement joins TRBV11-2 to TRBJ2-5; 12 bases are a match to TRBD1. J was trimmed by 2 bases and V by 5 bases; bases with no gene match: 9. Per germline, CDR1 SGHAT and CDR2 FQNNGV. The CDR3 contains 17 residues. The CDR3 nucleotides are TGTGCCAGCAGCCGCGGGACAGGGGGCTTGAGGCAAGAGACCCAGTACTTC. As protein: CASSRGTGGLRQETQYF.

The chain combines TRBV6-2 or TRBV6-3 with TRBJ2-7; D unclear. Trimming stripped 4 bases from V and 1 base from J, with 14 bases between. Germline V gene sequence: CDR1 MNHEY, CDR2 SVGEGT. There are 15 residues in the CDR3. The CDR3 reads CASSLGPLGSYEQYF. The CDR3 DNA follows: TGTGCCAGCAGTTTAGGCCCGCTTGGGTCCTACGAGCAGTACTTC.

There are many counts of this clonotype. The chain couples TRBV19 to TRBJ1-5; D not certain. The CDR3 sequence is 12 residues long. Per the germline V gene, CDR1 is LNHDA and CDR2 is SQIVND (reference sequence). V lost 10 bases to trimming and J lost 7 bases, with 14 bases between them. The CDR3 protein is CATSSLGQPQHF. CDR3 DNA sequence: TGTGCCACCTCCTCCTTGGGGCAGCCCCAGCATTTT.

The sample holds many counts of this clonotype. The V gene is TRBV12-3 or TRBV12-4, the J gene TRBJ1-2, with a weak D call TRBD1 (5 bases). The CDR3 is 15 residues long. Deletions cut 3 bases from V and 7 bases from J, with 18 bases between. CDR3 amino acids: CASSFGQGPPSGYTF. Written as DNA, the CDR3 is TGTGCCAGCAGTTTTGGTCAGGGACCCCCCTCTGGCTACACCTTC.

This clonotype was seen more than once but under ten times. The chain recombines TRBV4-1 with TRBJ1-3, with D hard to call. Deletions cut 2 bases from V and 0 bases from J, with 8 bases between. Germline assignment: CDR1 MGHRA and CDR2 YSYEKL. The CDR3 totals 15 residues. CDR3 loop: CASSQRGGSGNTIYF. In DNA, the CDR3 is TGCGCCAGCAGCCAACGAGGAGGCTCTGGAAACACCATATATTTT.

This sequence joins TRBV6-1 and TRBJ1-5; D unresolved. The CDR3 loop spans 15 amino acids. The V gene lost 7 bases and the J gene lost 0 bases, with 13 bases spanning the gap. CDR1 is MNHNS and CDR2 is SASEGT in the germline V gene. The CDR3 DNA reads TGTGCCAGCACCACTTCCAGTTCTAGCAATCAGCCCCAGCATTTT. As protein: CASTTSSSSNQPQHF.

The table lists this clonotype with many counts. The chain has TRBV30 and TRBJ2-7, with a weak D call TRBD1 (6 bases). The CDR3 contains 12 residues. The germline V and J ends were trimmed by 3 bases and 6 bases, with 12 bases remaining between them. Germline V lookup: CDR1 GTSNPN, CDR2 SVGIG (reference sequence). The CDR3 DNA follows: TGTGCCTGGAGCCTAAACAGGGCCGAGCAGTACTTC. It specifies CAWSLNRAEQYF.

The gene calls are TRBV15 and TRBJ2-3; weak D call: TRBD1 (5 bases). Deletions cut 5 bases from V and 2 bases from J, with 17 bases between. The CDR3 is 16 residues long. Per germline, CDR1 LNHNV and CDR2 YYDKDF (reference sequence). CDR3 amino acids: CATSRCADNFTDTQYF. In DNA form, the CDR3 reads TGTGCCACCAGCCGTTGTGCGGACAACTTCACAGATACGCAGTATTTT.

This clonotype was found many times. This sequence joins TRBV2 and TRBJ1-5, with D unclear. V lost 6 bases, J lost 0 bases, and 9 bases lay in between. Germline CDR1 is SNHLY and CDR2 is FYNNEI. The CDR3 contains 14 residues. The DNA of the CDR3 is TGTGCCAGCAGGAAGGACTTTAGCAATCAGCCCCAGCATTTT. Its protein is CASRKDFSNQPQHF.

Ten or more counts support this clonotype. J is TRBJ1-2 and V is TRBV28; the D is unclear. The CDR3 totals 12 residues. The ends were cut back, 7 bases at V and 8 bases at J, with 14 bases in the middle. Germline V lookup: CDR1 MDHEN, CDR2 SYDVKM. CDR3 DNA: TGTGCCAGCACCGCCTCCACGTTAGGCTACACCTTC. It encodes CASTASTLGYTF.

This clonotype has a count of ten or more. CDR3 bases: TGCGCCAGCAGCTTAGATCGGGCGGCGGACACTGAAGCTTTCTTT. Amino acid sequence: CASSLDRAADTEAFF. The chain links TRBV5-1 to TRBJ1-1; D gene unclear. Germline CDR1 is SGHRS and CDR2 is YFSETQ. Trimming shortened V by 2 bases and J by 3 bases, and 14 bases separated the two germline ends. The CDR3 loop spans 15 amino acids.

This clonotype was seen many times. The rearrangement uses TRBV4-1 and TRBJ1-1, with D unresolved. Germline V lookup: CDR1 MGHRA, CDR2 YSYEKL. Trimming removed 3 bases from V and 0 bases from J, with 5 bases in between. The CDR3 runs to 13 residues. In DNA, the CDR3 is TGCGCCAGCAGCCACCCCGTGAACACTGAAGCTTTCTTT. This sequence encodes CASSHPVNTEAFF.

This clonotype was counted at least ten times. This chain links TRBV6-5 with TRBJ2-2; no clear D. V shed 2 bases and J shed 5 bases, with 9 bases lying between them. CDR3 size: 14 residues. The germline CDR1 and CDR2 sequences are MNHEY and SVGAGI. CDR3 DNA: TGTGCCAGCAGTTACATAGGGATTACCGGGGAGCTGTTTTTT. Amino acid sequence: CASSYIGITGELFF.

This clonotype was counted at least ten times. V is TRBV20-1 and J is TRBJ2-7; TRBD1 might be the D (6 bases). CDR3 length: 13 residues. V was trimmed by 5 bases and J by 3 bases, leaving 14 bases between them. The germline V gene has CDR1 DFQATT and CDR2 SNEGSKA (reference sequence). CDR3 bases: TGCAGTGCTCCGGGACAAACTATCTACGAGCAGTACTTC. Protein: CSAPGQTIYEQYF.

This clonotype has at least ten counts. In nucleotides, the CDR3 is TGTGCCAGCACTGTGACAGGGATAAAATATGGCTACACCTTC. It codes for CASTVTGIKYGYTF. This chain uses TRBV12-3 or TRBV12-4 with TRBJ1-2; 7 nucleotides align to TRBD1. Trimming at V came to 7 bases and at J to 5 bases, leaving 10 bases not matched to a gene. The CDR3 sequence is 14 residues long.

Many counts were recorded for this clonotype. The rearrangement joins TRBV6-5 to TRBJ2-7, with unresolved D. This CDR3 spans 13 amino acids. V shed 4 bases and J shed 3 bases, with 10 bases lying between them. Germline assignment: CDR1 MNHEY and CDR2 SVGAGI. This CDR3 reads CASSSFIGYEQYF. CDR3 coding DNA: TGTGCCAGCAGTTCCTTTATCGGCTACGAGCAGTACTTC.

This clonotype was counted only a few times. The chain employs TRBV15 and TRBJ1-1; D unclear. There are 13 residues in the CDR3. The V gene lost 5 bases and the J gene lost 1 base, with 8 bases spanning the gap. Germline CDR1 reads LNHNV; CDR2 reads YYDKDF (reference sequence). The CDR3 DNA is TGTGCCACCAGCGAAACCTGGAACACTGAAGCTTTCTTT. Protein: CATSETWNTEAFF. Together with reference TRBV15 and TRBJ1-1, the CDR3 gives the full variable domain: DAMVIQNPRYQVTQFGKPVTLSCSQTLNHNVMYWYQQKSSQAPKLLFHYYDKDFNNEADTPDNFQSRRPNTSFCFLDIRSPGLGDTAMYLCATSETWNTEAFFGQGTRLTVV.

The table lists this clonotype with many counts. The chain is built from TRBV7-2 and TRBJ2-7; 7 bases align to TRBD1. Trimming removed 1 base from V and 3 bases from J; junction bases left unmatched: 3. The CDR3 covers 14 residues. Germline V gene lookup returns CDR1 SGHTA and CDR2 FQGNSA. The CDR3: CASSLVPGGYEQYF. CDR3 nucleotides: TGTGCCAGCAGCTTAGTCCCAGGGGGCTACGAGCAGTACTTC.

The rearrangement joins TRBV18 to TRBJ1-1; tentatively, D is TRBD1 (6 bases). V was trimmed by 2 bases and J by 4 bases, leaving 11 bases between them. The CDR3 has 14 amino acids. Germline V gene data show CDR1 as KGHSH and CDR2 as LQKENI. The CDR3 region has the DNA TGTGCCAGCTCACCATCGGGGGCGAGCACTGAAGCTTTCTTT. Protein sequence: CASSPSGASTEAFF.

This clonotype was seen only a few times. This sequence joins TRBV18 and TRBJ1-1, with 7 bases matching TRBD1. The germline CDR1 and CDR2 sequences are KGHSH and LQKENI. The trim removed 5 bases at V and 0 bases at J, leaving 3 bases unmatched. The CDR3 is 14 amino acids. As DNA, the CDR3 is TGTGCCAGCTCAGCGGGACAGATGAACACTGAAGCTTTCTTT. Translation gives CASSAGQMNTEAFF.

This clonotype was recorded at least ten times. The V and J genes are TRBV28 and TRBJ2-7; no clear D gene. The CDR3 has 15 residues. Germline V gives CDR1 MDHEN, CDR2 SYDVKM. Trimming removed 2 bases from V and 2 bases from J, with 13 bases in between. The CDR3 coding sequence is TGTGCCAGCAGTTTACTGTTACACAGAACCTACGAGCAGTACTTC. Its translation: CASSLLLHRTYEQYF.

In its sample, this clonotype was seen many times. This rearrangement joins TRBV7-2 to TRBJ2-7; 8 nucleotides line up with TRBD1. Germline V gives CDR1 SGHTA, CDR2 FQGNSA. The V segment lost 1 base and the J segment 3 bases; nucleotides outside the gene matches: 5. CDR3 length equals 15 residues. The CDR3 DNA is TGTGCCAGCAGCTTAGAAGGGACAGGTCGCTACGAGCAGTACTTC. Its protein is CASSLEGTGRYEQYF.

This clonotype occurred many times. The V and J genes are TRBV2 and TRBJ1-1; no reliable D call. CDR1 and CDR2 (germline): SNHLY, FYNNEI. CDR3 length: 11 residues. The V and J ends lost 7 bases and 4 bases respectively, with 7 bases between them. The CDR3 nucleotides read TGTGCCAGCACGGAAGGCACTGAAGCTTTCTTT. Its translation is CASTEGTEAFF.